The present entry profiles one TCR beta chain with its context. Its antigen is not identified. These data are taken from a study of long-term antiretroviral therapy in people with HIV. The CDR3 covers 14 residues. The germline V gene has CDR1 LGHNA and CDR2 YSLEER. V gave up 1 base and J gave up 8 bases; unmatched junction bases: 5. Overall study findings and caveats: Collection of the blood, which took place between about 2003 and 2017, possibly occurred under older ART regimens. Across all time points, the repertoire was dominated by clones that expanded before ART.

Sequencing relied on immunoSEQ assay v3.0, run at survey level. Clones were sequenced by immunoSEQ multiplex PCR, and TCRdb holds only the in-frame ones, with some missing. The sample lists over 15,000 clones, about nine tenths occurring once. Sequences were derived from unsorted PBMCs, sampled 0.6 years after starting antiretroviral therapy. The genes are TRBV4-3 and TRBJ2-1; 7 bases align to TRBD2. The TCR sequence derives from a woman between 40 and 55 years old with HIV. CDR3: CASSQAFRGDEQFF. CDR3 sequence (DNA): TGCGCCAGCAGCCAAGCCTTCCGGGGGGATGAGCAGTTCTTC.